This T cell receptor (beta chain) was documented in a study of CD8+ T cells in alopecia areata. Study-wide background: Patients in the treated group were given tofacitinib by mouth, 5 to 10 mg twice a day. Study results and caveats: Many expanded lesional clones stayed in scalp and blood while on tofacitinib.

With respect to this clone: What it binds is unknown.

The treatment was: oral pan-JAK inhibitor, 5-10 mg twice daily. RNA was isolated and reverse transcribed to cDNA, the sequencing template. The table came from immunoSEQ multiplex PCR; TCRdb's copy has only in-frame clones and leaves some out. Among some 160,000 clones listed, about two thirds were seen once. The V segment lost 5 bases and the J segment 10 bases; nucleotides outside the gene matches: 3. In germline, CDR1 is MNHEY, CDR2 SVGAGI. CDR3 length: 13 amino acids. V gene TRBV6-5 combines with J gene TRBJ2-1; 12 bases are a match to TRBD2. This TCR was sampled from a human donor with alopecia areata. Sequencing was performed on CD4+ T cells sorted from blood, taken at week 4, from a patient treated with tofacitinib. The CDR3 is CASSQLAGGEQFF. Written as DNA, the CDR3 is TGTGCCAGCAGTCAACTAGCGGGGGGCGAGCAGTTCTTC.